Below, 22 T cell receptor beta chains from the same sample are listed, as sequenced in a study of blood T cells in healthy people across ages. The use of a sample-barcoded 5' primer and a J-beta primer mix characterized a second PCR of roughly 7 to 11 cycles. Each CDR3 protein is one row after TCRdb ran MiXCR on the 5' RACE reads. The sample carries approximately 800,000 distinct CDR3 sequences, roughly 24% recorded once. The same specimen was also included in a second study, on T cells of mothers and their children.

Specimen: blood. The receptors stem from a boy younger than 18 in good health.

The chain uses TRBV5-1 and TRBJ2-5, with a possible D match to TRBD1 (6 bases). The CDR3 runs 14 residues. Germline V gives CDR1 SGHRS, CDR2 YFSETQ. The V and J ends lost 1 base and 5 bases respectively, with 12 bases between them. The CDR3 coding sequence is TGCGCCAGCAGCTTGATTCCAGGGGAGGAGACCCAGTACTTC. Residues: CASSLIPGEETQYF.

The rearrangement uses TRBV30 and TRBJ2-5; the D gene could be TRBD1 or TRBD2 (5 bases each). The germline V and J ends were trimmed by 4 bases and 0 bases, with 12 bases remaining between them. The germline CDR1 and CDR2 sequences are GTSNPN and SVGIG (reference sequence). The CDR3 is made up of 14 amino acids. The CDR3 region has the DNA TGTGCCTGGAAGAAGTGGGGGTACCAAGAGACCCAGTACTTC. It translates to CAWKKWGYQETQYF.

CDR3 sequence: CASSSGRPETQYF. The CDR3 coding sequence is TGTGCCAGCAGTTCAGGCCGACCAGAGACCCAGTACTTC. This sequence joins TRBV12-3 or TRBV12-4 and TRBJ2-7; D call uncertain. Gene TRBJ2-5 matches the end of the DNA better, so the J call may be wrong. The CDR3 sequence is 13 residues long.

There are a few counts of this clonotype. The genes are TRBV29-1 and TRBJ2-1; TRBD2 matches 7 bases. The J segment lost 2 bases and the V segment lost 3 bases, leaving 19 bases of the junction unmatched. This CDR3 contains 19 residues. The germline V gene has CDR1 SQVTM and CDR2 ANQGSEA. The CDR3 region is CSVDDSAWGGSVTYNEQFF. CDR3 DNA: TGCAGCGTTGACGACTCCGCTTGGGGCGGGAGTGTGACCTACAATGAGCAGTTCTTC.

CDR3: CASSQVASGAIEQYF. The CDR3 bases are TGTGCCAGCAGCCAAGTAGCCAGCGGGGCGATCGAGCAGTACTTC. The chain uses TRBV4-2 and TRBJ2-7; 7 bases line up with TRBD2. CDR1 is LGHNA, CDR2 YNFKEQ, per germline. After removal of 1 base from V and 6 bases from J, the junction contained 9 bases not matched to a gene. The CDR3 totals 15 residues.

This clonotype was counted only a few times. A junction end diverges from the germline sequence, so it may reflect a read error. This CDR3 is CASSGVTENYGYTF. CDR3 DNA: TGTGCCAGTAGTGGGGTAACAGAAAACTATGGCTACACCTTC. The chain joins TRBV2 to TRBJ1-2; no definite D call. The germline V gene encodes CDR1 SNHLY and CDR2 FYNNEI. The CDR3 totals 14 residues.

This rearrangement joins TRBV20-1 to TRBJ2-3; TRBD2 matches at 10 bases. Trimming at V came to 5 bases and at J to 2 bases, leaving 7 bases not matched to a gene. CDR3 length equals 15 residues. Germline V gene lookup returns CDR1 DFQATT and CDR2 SNEGSKA (reference sequence). The CDR3 is CSARLAGVFTDTQYF. CDR3 bases: TGCAGTGCTCGGCTAGCGGGGGTCTTCACAGATACGCAGTATTTT.

The chain uses TRBV20-1 and TRBJ2-7; D is possibly TRBD1 (6 bases). Germline V gene sequence: CDR1 DFQATT, CDR2 SNEGSKA (reference sequence). V gave up 3 bases and J gave up 6 bases, with 18 bases separating them. This CDR3 has 14 amino acids. The CDR3: CSASKASPGAEQYF. In DNA, the CDR3 is TGCAGTGCTAGTAAGGCCTCGCCAGGGGCCGAGCAGTACTTC.

This clonotype was seen a few times. This chain connects TRBV7-9 to TRBJ2-5; D not certain. The V end lost 0 bases, the J end lost 5 bases, and 10 bases lay between the germline ends. The CDR3 is 14 residues long. CDR1 and CDR2 (germline): SEHNR, FQNEAQ (reference sequence). The CDR3 DNA reads as TGTGCCAGCAGCTTAGCGGGGTCGGTGGAGACCCAGTACTTC. Its protein product is CASSLAGSVETQYF.

The chain employs TRBV7-8 and TRBJ2-1; 7 bases are shared with TRBD1. CDR1 and CDR2 from the germline V gene are SGHVS and FQNEAQ. Losses at the gene ends were 3 bases for V and 0 bases for J; bases not matched to a gene: 20. CDR3 length: 21 amino acids. CDR3 loop: CASSLNRGLGWDRSSYNEQFF. For the CDR3, the DNA is TGTGCCAGCAGCTTGAACAGGGGTCTGGGCTGGGACAGAAGCTCCTACAATGAGCAGTTCTTC.

This sequence joins TRBV11-1 and TRBJ2-5; maybe TRBD2 (6 bases). With 1 base removed from V and 4 bases from J, the gap between germline ends came to 13 bases. The germline V gene encodes CDR1 SGHAT and CDR2 FQDESV (reference sequence). The CDR3 spans 15 residues. CDR3 bases: TGTGCCAGCAGCTTAGATGCGGGGCAAGGAGAGACCCAGTACTTC. This encodes CASSLDAGQGETQYF.

The chain couples TRBV6-1 to TRBJ1-6; D is unclear. V gave up 2 bases and J gave up 10 bases, with 18 bases separating them. Germline V lookup: CDR1 MNHNS, CDR2 SASEGT. The CDR3 runs to 16 residues. Here the CDR3 DNA reads TGTGCCAGCAGTGAATCCGAGGTCACGGGTGGATCACCCCTCCACTTT. It translates to CASSESEVTGGSPLHF.

The chain links TRBV2 to TRBJ1-1; 7 bases line up with TRBD1. The CDR3 totals 14 residues. Germline V gives CDR1 SNHLY, CDR2 FYNNEI. The ends lost 7 bases at V and 4 bases at J; junction bases unmatched: 9. The CDR3 here is CASKMTGSGTEAFF. The CDR3 nucleotides are TGTGCCAGCAAAATGACAGGGTCGGGCACTGAAGCTTTCTTT.

This clonotype was observed a handful of times. This rearrangement joins TRBV29-1 to TRBJ1-5, with 10 nucleotides matching TRBD1. The V gene end was trimmed by 7 bases and the J gene end by 4 bases; junction bases not matched to a gene: 4. Germline V lookup: CDR1 SQVTM, CDR2 ANQGSEA. CDR3 length: 13 amino acids. Here the CDR3 reads CSAAGQGNQPQHF. In DNA, the CDR3 is TGCAGCGCCGCGGGACAGGGGAATCAGCCCCAGCATTTT.

The chain combines TRBV10-3 with TRBJ1-2; D is unclear. Germline V gene data show CDR1 as ENHRY and CDR2 as SYGVKD. V lost 6 bases and J 4 bases, leaving 15 bases between the germline ends. The CDR3 sequence is 14 residues long. DNA of the CDR3: TGTGCCATCAGCCCCTCGGTGGGAGGCTATGGCTACACCTTC. It yields the protein CAISPSVGGYGYTF.

V is TRBV29-1 and J is TRBJ2-7; D call uncertain. The CDR3 covers 13 residues. The germline V gene has CDR1 SQVTM and CDR2 ANQGSEA. With 3 bases removed from V and 4 bases from J, the gap between germline ends came to 13 bases. The CDR3 DNA reads as TGCAGCGTTGAGATCCCGGACGGTTACGAGCAGTACTTC. Translating gives CSVEIPDGYEQYF.

This clonotype has more than one count but fewer than ten. The V call is TRBV20-1, the J call TRBJ2-1; 10 positions match TRBD2. CDR3 length: 14 amino acids. CDR1 is DFQATT, CDR2 SNEGSKA, per germline (reference sequence). The V and J ends lost 5 bases and 5 bases, in that order; junction bases with no gene match: 6. CDR3: CSAPKRGGDNEQFF. The CDR3 DNA is TGCAGTGCTCCAAAGCGGGGGGGTGACAATGAGCAGTTCTTC.

V gene TRBV29-1 combines with J gene TRBJ2-3, with 7 bases identical to TRBD2. The CDR3 runs to 13 residues. CDR1 is SQVTM, CDR2 ANQGSEA, per germline. V shed 6 bases, J shed 2 bases, and the junction held 5 bases outside the gene matches. CDR3 DNA: TGCAGCGTAAAGCGGGATAACACAGATACGCAGTATTTT. It codes for CSVKRDNTDTQYF.

In its sample, this clonotype was seen a few times. The rearrangement links TRBV7-3 to TRBJ2-3; no clear D. The CDR3 runs 14 residues. From germline, CDR1 is SGHTA and CDR2 FQGTGA. Between the trimmed V and J ends, which lost 3 bases and 0 bases, there was a span of 7 bases. In DNA form, the CDR3 reads TGTGCCAGCAGCTTTGGCCAGAGCACAGATACGCAGTATTTT. It specifies CASSFGQSTDTQYF.

This clonotype has only a few counts. This chain joins TRBV24-1 and TRBJ2-7, with 9 bases identical to TRBD1. The CDR3 has 15 residues. The V gene's germline CDR1 is KGHDR and CDR2 SFDVKD. With 3 bases clipped from V and 4 bases from J, the junction kept 6 bases outside the gene matches. In DNA form, the CDR3 reads TGTGCCACCAGTGATCCAAGGACAGGGGATTACGAGCAGTACTTC. It translates to CATSDPRTGDYEQYF.

This clonotype was picked up a small number of times. The chain links TRBV20-1 to TRBJ2-1, with TRBD1 as a possible D gene (5 bases). Trimming pared 5 bases from V and 0 bases from J, leaving 11 bases between. Germline CDR1 is DFQATT and CDR2 is SNEGSKA (reference sequence). The CDR3 has 14 residues. The CDR3 region is CSAPDSSSYNEQFF. CDR3 bases: TGCAGTGCTCCAGACAGTAGCTCCTACAATGAGCAGTTCTTC.

The chain joins TRBV18 to TRBJ1-4; D is possibly TRBD1 (6 bases). The germline V gene encodes CDR1 KGHSH and CDR2 LQKENI. CDR3 length: 15 residues. V gave up 4 bases and J gave up 8 bases, with 17 bases separating them. As DNA, the CDR3 is TGTGCCAGCTCACGGACAGAGACATCGGGGGAAAAACTGTTTTTT. Its translation: CASSRTETSGEKLFF.